This TCR beta chain was sequenced during a study of Tregs in tolerant kidney transplant recipients. Assay used: immunoSEQ multiplex PCR; TCRdb lists only in-frame clones, some missing. Of about 46,000 clones listed, roughly 89% are singletons. CDR3 length: 18 amino acids. Germline CDR1 and CDR2: SGHNT and YYREEE (reference sequence). Trimming removed 3 bases from V and 4 bases from J; junction bases left unmatched: 18. The chain is built from TRBV5-4 and TRBJ2-5; TRBD2 aligns across 7 bases. The TCR sequence derives from a human donor in good health. Specimen: Tregs from blood. For the CDR3, the DNA is TGTGCCAGCAGCTCCCCCCTGGGCGGGAGTCGCGCTCGAGAGACCCAGTACTTC. Its protein product is CASSSPLGGSRARETQYF.